This TCR beta chain was profiled in a study of blood T cell repertoires in COVID-19. Looking at the study overall: T cells, B-cell-depleted T cells, or PBMCs provided the cDNA or gDNA that served as material.

In the original processing: For nucleated cells, counts were estimated from reference gene primer amplification. The table came from immunoSEQ multiplex PCR; TCRdb's copy has only in-frame clones and leaves some out. D and trimming come from the DNA, and the V and J calls and clone size come from that table. The table lists fewer than 250,000 clones, about 87% of them singletons. Recruitment covered about 25 US areas and drew participants whose ages spanned about 18 to 90 years. The study assigned cohorts using participant-reported clinical history. This CDR3 region has 12 residues. Trimming stripped 3 bases from V and 6 bases from J, with 9 bases between. This clone came up once.

The chain combines TRBV12-3 or TRBV12-4 with TRBJ2-7; D possibly corresponds to TRBD1 (6 bases). This clonotype was sampled from a woman under 40 with acute COVID-19. Input material: PBMCs or T cells enriched from blood (not recorded which). The CDR3 loop is CASSLGTLEQYF. The DNA of the CDR3 is TGTGCCAGCAGTTTGGGGACACTCGAGCAGTACTTC.